The T cell receptor beta chain under discussion was sequenced for a study of T cell repertoires in cytomegalovirus infection. Study-level information: Public TCR beta signatures marked donors with CMV infection and the matching HLA.

TCRdb recomputed calls from the reads with MiXCR, one row per CDR3 protein. The repertoire consists of about 300,000 distinct CDR3 sequences, with around 9.1% occurring once and the leading ten covering more than 2.5%. Comment on this clonotype: Its antigen is still unknown.

Study-wide findings and caveats: Individuals carrying CMV plus the relevant HLA were identified by cumulative frequency of public TCR beta families. CMV-specific TCR beta clonotypes restricted by HLA-C were the ones dominating the ex vivo response.

J gave up 4 bases and V 0 bases, and 21 bases lay outside the gene matches. The CDR3 is made up of 21 amino acids. The germline gives CDR1 LGHDT, CDR2 YNNKEL (reference sequence). This TCR derives from a human donor in good health (CMV status not recorded). Some clones in this sample may be carry-over from other donors' samples. Sequencing input: PBMCs. The rearrangement links TRBV3-1 to TRBJ2-1; TRBD2 agrees at 7 bases. The CDR3: CASSQEVIPSLREGSYNEQFF. The CDR3 bases are TGTGCCAGCAGCCAAGAAGTGATCCCGAGCCTCAGGGAGGGATCTTACAATGAGCAGTTCTTC.